This note documents a single T cell receptor beta chain sequence. The clone's antigen remains unknown. Base qualities were left out, and no much larger clone turns up one base away. The immunoSEQ Assay was used to sequence TCR beta CDR3 regions from DNA. As for how the authors treated the data: T cell density was computed as TCR beta template counts normalized to usable DNA estimated by amplifying housekeeping genes. The preseqR package was used to estimate richness by extrapolating to 400,000 templates for PBMC samples and to 120,000 templates for tissue samples. Clonality was calculated as one minus Pielou's evenness. Tissue-enriched TCRs were identified by differential abundance testing using productive amino-acid clonotypes, minimum total count 5 and alpha 0.1. Repertoire overlap between compartments was quantified with the Jaccard Index and Morisita Overlap Index. GLIPH clustered TCR beta CDR3s with public tetramer-defined viral CDR3s; viral motifs required at least three viral sequences plus V-gene enrichment. TCRdb mirrors the immuneACCESS table, restricted to in-frame sequences. Some clones are absent from its copies; in checked studies, under half trace to an unresolved V gene, and the reason for the others is unknown. For V, J and clone size, that table is used; D and trimming come from the DNA. Counted in this sample were over 800 clones; approximately 40% of them appeared once. The biggest ten clones account for roughly 12% of the sample.

The data stem from a study of T cells in localized non-small cell lung cancer (dated by TCRdb to the early 2020s). In the study overall: The study analyzed T cell repertoires of under 250 early-stage NSCLC patients, comparing tumors and uninvolved tumor-adjacent lungs. The cohort consisted of 236 treatment-naive NSCLC patients whose localized lung tumors had been resected. Of the NSCLC patients, around 130 were male and approximately 99 were female, and the mean age was about 69 years.

At diagnosis, tumor, uninvolved tumor-adjacent lung and peripheral blood were collected and then preserved as a mix of FFPE and fresh-frozen material. For this chain, trimming is 6 bases at the V end and 7 bases at the J end, and the number of junction bases without a gene match is 6. Per the germline V gene, MNHGY is the CDR1 and SAAAGT is the CDR2. Its CDR3 holds 14 amino acids, cysteine through phenylalanine. Only the CDR3 portion is preserved as DNA: 42 bases, with reading frame beginning at the first base. General study outcomes and caveats: Uninvolved tumor-adjacent lung showed the highest T cell clonality, higher than tumor, which suggests more focused antigenic responses in the uninvolved tumor-adjacent lung. Because multi-region sequencing of the tumors was not done, intratumor heterogeneity could not be ruled out. A median of approximately 53 of the top 100 tumor clones turned up in the paired uninvolved adjacent lung, and some 27 of those clones also ranked among the top 100 of that same adjacent lung. Because of the exploratory design, TCR variables were selected using unadjusted p-values without false-discovery rate correction. Longer overall survival was associated with higher T cell density in blood, whereas shorter survival was associated with higher clonality in adjacent lung.

Sample: lung tumor tissue, taken before any cancer treatment. The source is a man between 40 and 70 years old with stage I lung adenocarcinoma. In this chain, TRBV6-8 is recombined with TRBJ1-6, and 7 junctional nucleotides match TRBD1. Read as DNA, the sequence is TGTGCCAGCAGACCGGGACAGATAAATTCACCCCTCCACTTT. The encoded protein is CASRPGQINSPLHF.